These 12 T cell receptor beta chains share one sample of origin, sequenced in a study of cytomegalovirus exposure and HLA in healthy donors. Both 60 Vbeta primers and 13 Jbeta primers went into the PCR. TCRdb keeps only in-frame clones here, not all; method: immunoSEQ multiplex PCR. The sample has more than 95,000 clones, approximately 80% seen once; the top ten hold about 13%. The sequenced sample was PBMCs. These receptors all come from a woman aged 40 to 50 in good health and CMV-seropositive.

The rearrangement uses TRBV5-1 and TRBJ2-3; 8 nucleotides agree with TRBD2. Germline CDR1 and CDR2: SGHRS and YFSETQ. There are 15 residues in the CDR3. Germline trimming cut 7 bases from V and 4 bases from J; bases unmatched to any gene: 11. The CDR3 nucleotides read TGCGCCAGCGTAGATACCGGGACTAGGCCAGATACGCAGTATTTT. Amino acid sequence: CASVDTGTRPDTQYF.

This clone has more than one count but fewer than ten. The chain couples TRBV21-1 to TRBJ2-1; the listed D gene, TRBD1, was not tested against the DNA. TRBV21-1 is a pseudogene segment. This CDR3 region has 16 residues. The CDR3 region has the DNA TGTGCCAGCAGCATCCAGGGGGACAGGGGTAGGAATGAGCAGTTCTTC. It yields the protein CASSIQGDRGRNEQFF.

The chain uses TRBV7-2 and TRBJ2-2, with TRBD2 matching over 7 bases. Per germline, CDR1 SGHTA and CDR2 FQGNSA. The CDR3 sequence is 17 residues long. V gave up 1 base and J gave up 4 bases; unmatched junction bases: 9. CDR3 amino acids: CASSLGGGGPGTGELFF. In DNA form, the CDR3 reads TGTGCCAGCAGCTTAGGGGGGGGAGGGCCGGGCACCGGGGAGCTGTTTTTT.

V gene TRBV7-2 combines with J gene TRBJ2-3, with a tentative D call TRBD1 (6 bases). The CDR3 loop spans 15 amino acids. CDR1 SGHTA and CDR2 FQGNSA come from the germline V gene. The V and J ends lost 0 bases and 1 base respectively, with 8 bases between them. The CDR3 nucleotides read TGTGCCAGCAGCTTAGCGGGACATCGCACAGATACGCAGTATTTT. This sequence encodes CASSLAGHRTDTQYF.

The chain has TRBV10-1 and TRBJ2-7; 12 bases are a match to TRBD2. CDR3 length equals 15 residues. V was pared by 2 bases and J by 4 bases, with 3 bases of the junction left unmatched. The germline CDR1 and CDR2 sequences are WNHNN and SYGVQD (reference sequence). CDR3 nucleotides: TGCGCCAGCAGTGAGGCTAGCGGGAGGGTGTACGAGCAGTACTTC. The encoded protein is CASSEASGRVYEQYF.

The chain couples TRBV7-2 to TRBJ2-7; 8 bases are a match to TRBD1. Germline values: CDR1 SGHTA, CDR2 FQGNSA. The CDR3 totals 14 residues. With 6 bases clipped from V and 2 bases from J, the junction kept 6 bases outside the gene matches. The CDR3 region is CASSPDRATYEQYF. In DNA form, the CDR3 reads TGTGCCAGCAGTCCGGACAGGGCTACCTACGAGCAGTACTTC.

This rearrangement joins TRBV5-1 to TRBJ2-6, with D unresolved. Per germline, CDR1 SGHRS and CDR2 YFSETQ. V lost 5 bases, J lost 2 bases, and 8 bases lay in between. The CDR3 extends over 14 amino acids. CDR3 coding DNA: TGCGCCAGCAGACTTCAGGCTGGGGCCAACGTCCTGACTTTC. Encoded protein: CASRLQAGANVLTF.

The gene calls are TRBV28 and TRBJ2-1, with 7 positions matching TRBD2. Germline CDR1 is MDHEN and CDR2 is SYDVKM. CDR3 length: 15 amino acids. Losses at the gene ends were 5 bases for V and 5 bases for J; bases not matched to a gene: 9. The CDR3 coding sequence is TGTGCCAGCAGTACAAGCGGGAAAGGGAACAATGAGCAGTTCTTC. Residues: CASSTSGKGNNEQFF.

This clone was observed once. The rearrangement uses TRBV5-8 and TRBJ1-5; no reliable D call. Looked up from germline, CDR1 is SGHTS and CDR2 is YDEGEE. The CDR3 sequence is 15 residues long. Deletions cut 2 bases from V and 5 bases from J, with 14 bases between. The DNA of the CDR3 is TGTGCCAGCAGCTTCGGGTTCCTTTTTGATCAGCCCCAGCATTTT. This sequence encodes CASSFGFLFDQPQHF.

This clone occurred a few times. The chain carries TRBV30 and TRBJ1-5; 8 bases match TRBD1. V shed 5 bases and J 5 bases; nucleotides not matched to a gene: 5. Germline lookup yields CDR1 GTSNPN and CDR2 SVGIG (reference sequence). CDR3 length equals 13 residues. CDR3 sequence reads: CAWGQGLDQPQHF. In DNA form, the CDR3 reads TGTGCCTGGGGACAGGGTCTTGATCAGCCCCAGCATTTT.

The CDR3 spells CASSEAAGLYGYTF. CDR3 sequence (DNA): TGTGCCAGCAGTGAAGCGGCGGGGTTGTACGGCTACACCTTC. V gene TRBV6-1 combines with J gene TRBJ1-2; D not resolved. The V and J ends lost 0 bases and 8 bases respectively, with 13 bases between them. The germline gives CDR1 MNHNS, CDR2 SASEGT. The CDR3 is made up of 14 amino acids.

The chain links TRBV30 to TRBJ1-5; D perhaps matches TRBD1 (5 bases). The CDR3 extends over 14 amino acids. The germline gives CDR1 GTSNPN, CDR2 SVGIG (reference sequence). Trimming pared 3 bases from V and 0 bases from J, leaving 9 bases between. The CDR3 here is CAWRGQSSNQPQHF. Written as DNA, the CDR3 is TGTGCCTGGAGGGGGCAGTCTAGCAATCAGCCCCAGCATTTT. The full variable domain, completed using reference TRBV30 and TRBJ1-5, is SQTIHQWPATLVQPVGSPLSLECTVEGTSNPNLYWYRQAAGRGLQLLFYSVGIGQISSEVPQNLSASRPQDRQFILSSKKLLLSDSGFYLCAWRGQSSNQPQHFGDGTRLSIL.